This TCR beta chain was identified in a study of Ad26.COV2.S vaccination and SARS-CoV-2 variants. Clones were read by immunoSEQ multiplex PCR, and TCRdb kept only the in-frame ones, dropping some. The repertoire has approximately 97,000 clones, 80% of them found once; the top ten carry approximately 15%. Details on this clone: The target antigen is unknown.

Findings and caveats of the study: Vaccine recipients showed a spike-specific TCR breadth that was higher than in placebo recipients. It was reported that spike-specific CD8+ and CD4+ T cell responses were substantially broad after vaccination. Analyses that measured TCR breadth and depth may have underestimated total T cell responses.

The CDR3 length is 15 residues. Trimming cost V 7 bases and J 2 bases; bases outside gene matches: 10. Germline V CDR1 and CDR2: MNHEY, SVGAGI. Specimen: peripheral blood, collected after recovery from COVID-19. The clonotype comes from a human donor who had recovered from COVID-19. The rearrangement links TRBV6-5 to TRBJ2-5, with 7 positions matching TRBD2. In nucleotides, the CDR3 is TGTGCCAGCATCGACTACGGACTAGTTCAAGAGACCCAGTACTTC. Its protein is CASIDYGLVQETQYF.